This paragraph reports one T cell receptor (beta chain). Antigen: not known. These data originate in a study of cytomegalovirus exposure and HLA in healthy donors. General study points: A link between a missense DCLRE1C variant and TCR beta V- and J-gene trimming emerged from a later analysis. An apparent linkage of common viral pathogens to several of the most significant clusters emerged in a later analysis.

Primers for the PCR totalled 60 Vbeta and 13 Jbeta. The repertoire was sequenced with immunoSEQ multiplex PCR; TCRdb's copy has only in-frame clones and lacks some. The table records roughly 220,000 clones, approximately 70% of them present only once. The germline CDR1 and CDR2 sequences are LGHNA and YNFKEQ. V lost 1 base and J lost 2, with 12 bases in between. The CDR3 consists of 15 residues. The sequence derives from a man aged 40-55 years in good health and CMV-seropositive. This sequence joins TRBV4-2 and TRBJ2-7; D perhaps matches TRBD2 (7 bases). Sequencing input: PBMCs. DNA for the CDR3: TGTGCCAGCAGCCAAGGAGCGGGACAACCCTACGAGCAGTACTTC. Protein product: CASSQGAGQPYEQYF.